This TCR beta chain derives from a study of blood T cell repertoires in COVID-19. The CDR3 extends over 15 amino acids. CDR1 SGHVS and CDR2 FQNEAQ come from the germline V gene. The V end lost 1 base, the J end lost 2 bases, and 9 bases lay between the germline ends. Measured with immunoSEQ multiplex PCR; TCRdb has only the in-frame clones, and not every one. The table records 130,000 to 150,000 clones, about 80% of them present only once. The sequencing input was peripheral blood. The chain uses TRBV7-8 and TRBJ1-3; D remains unclear. This sequence was found in a human donor in a cohort sampled during active COVID-19. Written as DNA, the CDR3 is TGTGCCAGCAGCTTAGAGTGGCAGACTGGAAACACCATATATTTT. Residues: CASSLEWQTGNTIYF. Supplemented by reference TRBV7-8 and TRBJ1-3, the full variable domain reads GAGVSQSPRYKVAKRGQDVALRCDPISGHVSLFWYQQALGQGPEFLTYFQNEAQLDKSGLPSDRFFAERPEGSVSTLKIQRTQQEDSAVYLCASSLEWQTGNTIYFGEGSWLTVV.